These 27 T cell receptor beta chains share one sample of origin, sequenced in a study of cytomegalovirus exposure and HLA in healthy donors. Use of 60 Vbeta and 13 Jbeta primers characterized the PCR. Libraries were prepared by immunoSEQ multiplex PCR; TCRdb keeps only in-frame clonotypes and omits some of them. The repertoire holds tens of thousands of clones, with 73% as singletons. Sequenced sample: PBMCs. These receptors were taken from a man in his fifties or sixties in good health and CMV-seronegative.

The chain is built from TRBV12-2 and TRBJ2-3; TRBD2 was called by the table and not checked on the DNA. TRBV12-2 is recorded as a pseudogene. The CDR3 totals 18 residues. In nucleotides, the CDR3 is TGTGCAAGTCGCTTCCGGGGTTGGGCGGGGGGTGTCACAGATACGCAGTATTTT. This sequence encodes CASRFRGWAGGVTDTQYF.

The CDR3 nucleotides are TGTGCCAGTGAGGGAGCTAGGGTTTTCGGCGCTGAAGCTTTCTTT. This encodes CASEGARVFGAEAFF. The gene calls are TRBV19 and TRBJ1-1; D call uncertain. The ends were cut back, 8 bases at V and 6 bases at J, with 22 bases in the middle. Germline V CDR1 and CDR2: LNHDA, SQIVND (reference sequence). The CDR3 runs to 15 residues.

The gene calls are TRBV5-3 and TRBJ1-5, with 9 bases fitting TRBD1. Being an ORF, TRBV5-3 has a function that is uncertain. With V trimmed by 4 bases and J by 3 bases, 11 bases remained unmatched. The CDR3 is made up of 17 amino acids. The DNA of the CDR3 is TGTGCCAGAAGCCGCAGGGCGGGACAGGGAAACAATCAGCCCCAGCATTTT. It encodes CARSRRAGQGNNQPQHF.

The chain's CDR3 is CSVEERKSEAFF. In nucleotides, the CDR3 is TGCAGCGTTGAAGAGAGAAAGAGTGAAGCTTTCTTT. The genes are TRBV29-1 and TRBJ1-1; unclear D gene. The CDR3 is 12 residues long. V lost 0 bases and J 7 bases, leaving 9 bases between the germline ends. Germline CDR1 reads SQVTM; CDR2 reads ANQGSEA.

As for this clone: Other DNA sequences in this specimen translate into the identical CDR3. This chain connects TRBV7-9 to TRBJ1-2; 7 nucleotides align to TRBD1. CDR1 and CDR2 (germline): SEHNR, FQNEAQ (reference sequence). Trimming removed 1 base from V and 4 bases from J; junction bases left unmatched: 3. The CDR3 contains 14 residues. The CDR3 DNA follows: TGTGCCAGCAGCTTAGAGGGGGCAGTCTATGGCTACACCTTC. Amino acids: CASSLEGAVYGYTF.

This rearrangement joins TRBV7-3 to TRBJ2-2, with no clear D. The CDR3 runs to 16 residues. Germline-derived CDR1 and CDR2 are SGHTA and FQGTGA. The ends were cut back, 2 bases at V and 0 bases at J, with 10 bases in the middle. The CDR3 DNA is TGTGCCAGCAGCTTATATAGTCTAGCGAACACCGGGGAGCTGTTTTTT. Its translation: CASSLYSLANTGELFF.

This clone was counted between two and nine times. The chain couples TRBV29-1 to TRBJ2-3; TRBD1 aligns across 11 bases. The germline gives CDR1 SQVTM, CDR2 ANQGSEA. The CDR3 totals 16 residues. Trimming removed 6 bases from V and 5 bases from J; junction bases left unmatched: 13. The CDR3 region has the DNA TGCAGCGTCGTCCTGGACAGGGGGCAGTTAGGAGATACGCAGTATTTT. Encoded protein: CSVVLDRGQLGDTQYF.

Of note for this clone: With a much larger clone just one base away, this may be a read error. Other DNA sequences of this sample code for an identical CDR3. The chain couples TRBV6-4 to TRBJ2-6; 13 bases fit TRBD2. The CDR3 consists of 16 residues. CDR1 MRHNA and CDR2 SNTAGT come from the germline V gene. The DNA for the CDR3 is TGTGCGAGCAGTGGGACTAGCGGGGCTGGGGCCAACGTCCTGACTTTC. It specifies CASSGTSGAGANVLTF.

V is TRBV7-6 and J is TRBJ2-7; D is uncertain. The germline CDR1 and CDR2 sequences are SGHVS and FNYEAQ. This CDR3 comprises 13 residues. V shed 2 bases and J shed 7 bases, with 12 bases lying between them. The CDR3 DNA reads as TGTGCCAGCAGCTTATCCACCATCGGGGAGCAGTACTTC. Amino acid sequence: CASSLSTIGEQYF.

The chain couples TRBV9 to TRBJ2-7; 9 bases fit TRBD2. Germline CDR1 and CDR2: SGDLS and YYNGEE. J gave up 3 bases and V 0 bases, and 10 bases lay outside the gene matches. CDR3 length: 17 residues. The chain's CDR3 is CASSVGERGVLIYEQYF. The CDR3 DNA sequence: TGTGCCAGCAGCGTAGGTGAGCGGGGGGTCCTTATCTACGAGCAGTACTTC.

The chain is built from TRBV2 and TRBJ2-7; TRBD2 is a possible D gene (6 bases). Trimming removed 7 bases from V and 2 bases from J, with 15 bases in between. The CDR3 loop spans 14 amino acids. The germline V gene encodes CDR1 SNHLY and CDR2 FYNNEI. The CDR3 DNA sequence: TGTGCCAGCACGCGGGACCCCGGAACCTACGAGCAGTACTTC. It yields the protein CASTRDPGTYEQYF.

For this clone: This sample includes further DNA sequences coding for the same CDR3. The rearrangement uses TRBV5-1 and TRBJ2-5; 8 positions match TRBD2. CDR3 length equals 14 residues. Germline V gives CDR1 SGHRS, CDR2 YFSETQ. V shed 4 bases and J 1 base; nucleotides not matched to a gene: 3. The CDR3 DNA sequence: TGCGCCAGCAGCAGCGGGGGTCCCCAAGAGACCCAGTACTTC. Its translation: CASSSGGPQETQYF.

The chain couples TRBV9 to TRBJ2-7; a possible D gene is TRBD1 (6 bases). The CDR3 runs 13 residues. Germline V gene data show CDR1 as SGDLS and CDR2 as YYNGEE. Deletions cut 4 bases from V and 0 bases from J, with 8 bases between. CDR3 DNA: TGTGCCAGCAGCACGGACAGCTCCTACGAGCAGTACTTC. This codes for CASSTDSSYEQYF.

This clone was seen more than once but under ten times. The gene calls are TRBV30 and TRBJ1-3, with D possibly being TRBD1 (5 bases). The CDR3 is 17 residues long. The germline V gene has CDR1 GTSNPN and CDR2 SVGIG (reference sequence). V was shortened by 3 bases and J by 0 bases, with 18 bases between the two germline ends. CDR3 sequence (DNA): TGTGCCTGGAGCTCCTGGGGCGGAGAGAGCTCTGGAAACACCATATATTTT. Its translation is CAWSSWGGESSGNTIYF.

The chain has TRBV19 and TRBJ2-3; 14 bases fit TRBD2. CDR1 LNHDA and CDR2 SQIVND come from the germline V gene (reference sequence). The length of the CDR3 is 19 residues. The trim removed 4 bases at V and 0 bases at J, leaving 9 bases unmatched. The DNA for the CDR3 is TGTGCCAGTAGTACGAGACTAGCGGGGGGGCCCTCGAGCACAGATACGCAGTATTTT. This codes for CASSTRLAGGPSSTDTQYF.

The chain carries TRBV14 and TRBJ2-5, with a weak D call TRBD1 (6 bases). The DNA end favors TRBJ2-7, so the J call may be wrong. This CDR3 spans 16 amino acids. The germline gives CDR1 SGHDN, CDR2 FVKESK. CDR3 amino acids: CASSQVSWGHTYEQYF. The CDR3 bases are TGTGCCAGCAGCCAAGTCTCATGGGGACATACCTACGAGCAGTACTTC.

The CDR3 DNA reads TGTGCCAGCAGCTTAGAGTCGGGGTCCTACGAGCAGTACTTC. Amino acid sequence: CASSLESGSYEQYF. The chain is built from TRBV7-9 and TRBJ2-7; tentatively, D is TRBD2 (5 bases). Trimming took 1 base from V and 1 from J, leaving 8 bases between them. The CDR3 is 14 amino acids. Germline CDR1 reads SEHNR; CDR2 reads FQNEAQ (reference sequence). The full variable domain, in which reference TRBV7-9 and TRBJ2-7 provide the parts outside the CDR3, is DTGVSQNPRHKITKRGQNVTFRCDPISEHNRLYWYRQTLGQGPEFLTYFQNEAQLEKSRLLSDRFSAERPKGSFSTLEIQRTEQGDSAMYLCASSLESGSYEQYFGPGTRLTVT.

The genes are TRBV27 and TRBJ1-2, with TRBD1 matching 9 bases. Looked up from germline, CDR1 is MNHEY and CDR2 is SMNVEV (reference sequence). Trimming removed 0 bases from V and 2 bases from J; junction bases left unmatched: 7. This CDR3 has 17 amino acids. The CDR3 DNA reads as TGTGCCAGCAGTTTATCAGTCGGACAGGGGTTGAACTATGGCTACACCTTC. It encodes CASSLSVGQGLNYGYTF.

The chain joins TRBV5-1 to TRBJ1-2, with D tentatively TRBD1 (5 bases). CDR1 and CDR2 from the germline V gene are SGHRS and YFSETQ. Trimming took 4 bases from V and 7 from J, leaving 23 bases between them. CDR3 length: 16 amino acids. The CDR3 spells CASSPDGQGLSAGYTF. The CDR3 DNA is TGCGCCAGCAGCCCAGATGGGCAGGGACTAAGCGCTGGCTACACCTTC.

This clone was found once. The chain recombines TRBV30 with TRBJ2-2, with 11 nucleotides matching TRBD2. Germline assignment: CDR1 GTSNPN and CDR2 SVGIG (reference sequence). This CDR3 has 16 amino acids. V lost 2 bases to trimming and J lost 7 bases; unmatched junction nucleotides: 9. The chain's CDR3 is CAWSWDSGGAGGELFF. In DNA form, the CDR3 reads TGTGCCTGGAGTTGGGATAGCGGGGGGGCCGGCGGGGAGCTGTTTTTT. Full variable domain (missing parts from reference TRBV30 and TRBJ2-2): SQTIHQWPATLVQPVGSPLSLECTVEGTSNPNLYWYRQAAGRGLQLLFYSVGIGQISSEVPQNLSASRPQDRQFILSSKKLLLSDSGFYLCAWSWDSGGAGGELFFGEGSRLTVL.

This clone was detected only once. The V call is TRBV10-3, the J call TRBJ1-1; D unresolved. The CDR3 sequence is 14 residues long. Germline CDR1 ENHRY, CDR2 SYGVKD. With 0 bases removed from V and 0 bases from J, the gap between germline ends came to 5 bases. The CDR3 protein is CAISESGLNTEAFF. CDR3 in DNA: TGTGCCATCAGTGAGTCCGGTCTGAACACTGAAGCTTTCTTT.

This rearrangement joins TRBV5-1 to TRBJ1-3, with D maybe TRBD1 (5 bases). CDR3 length equals 16 residues. Trimming took off 0 bases at V and 3 bases at J, with 13 bases between the two ends. The germline V gene encodes CDR1 SGHRS and CDR2 YFSETQ. The CDR3 nucleotides read TGCGCCAGCAGCTTGGGAGGTACGGGGGATGGAAACACCATATATTTT. This encodes CASSLGGTGDGNTIYF.

About this clone itself: Other DNA sequences in this sample translate to the same CDR3. The chain recombines TRBV30 with TRBJ2-7, with D tentatively TRBD1 (6 bases). There are 12 residues in the CDR3. Trimming took 4 bases from V and 9 from J, leaving 16 bases between them. Per the germline V gene, CDR1 is GTSNPN and CDR2 is SVGIG (reference sequence). The CDR3 protein is CAWTGTGTGQYF. CDR3 in DNA: TGTGCCTGGACCGGAACAGGGACGGGGCAGTACTTC.

In this sample, this clone turned up once. This chain uses TRBV6-1 with TRBJ1-1, with 11 bases that match TRBD1. The CDR3 totals 18 residues. Germline CDR1 reads MNHNS; CDR2 reads SASEGT. The V segment lost 2 bases and the J segment 3 bases; nucleotides outside the gene matches: 11. In nucleotides, the CDR3 is TGTGCCAGCAGTGAATTCTTACCGGGACAGGGGGAGTACACTGAAGCTTTCTTT. Encoded protein: CASSEFLPGQGEYTEAFF.

The chain recombines TRBV27 with TRBJ1-5, with unresolved D. Per the germline V gene, CDR1 is MNHEY and CDR2 is SMNVEV (reference sequence). Trimming took 3 bases from V and 1 from J, leaving 13 bases between them. The CDR3 length is 16 residues. The CDR3 sequence: CASSFRSSGSNQPQHF. Written as DNA, the CDR3 is TGTGCCAGCAGTTTTAGATCCTCCGGGAGCAATCAGCCCCAGCATTTT.

The sample holds a few counts of this clone. The chain uses TRBV27 and TRBJ1-2; D unclear. The germline V and J ends were trimmed by 1 base and 2 bases, with 11 bases remaining between them. CDR3 size: 15 residues. Germline CDR1 reads MNHEY; CDR2 reads SMNVEV (reference sequence). Here the CDR3 reads CASSLYGGLNYGYTF. The CDR3 nucleotides are TGTGCCAGCAGTTTATATGGAGGTCTGAACTATGGCTACACCTTC.

V gene TRBV2 combines with J gene TRBJ1-1; TRBD1 might be the D (5 bases). Germline V gives CDR1 SNHLY, CDR2 FYNNEI. The germline V and J ends were trimmed by 6 bases and 5 bases, with 13 bases remaining between them. The CDR3 is 13 residues long. This CDR3 is CASRGTGGTEAFF. The CDR3 coding sequence is TGTGCCAGCAGGGGCACCGGGGGTACTGAAGCTTTCTTT.